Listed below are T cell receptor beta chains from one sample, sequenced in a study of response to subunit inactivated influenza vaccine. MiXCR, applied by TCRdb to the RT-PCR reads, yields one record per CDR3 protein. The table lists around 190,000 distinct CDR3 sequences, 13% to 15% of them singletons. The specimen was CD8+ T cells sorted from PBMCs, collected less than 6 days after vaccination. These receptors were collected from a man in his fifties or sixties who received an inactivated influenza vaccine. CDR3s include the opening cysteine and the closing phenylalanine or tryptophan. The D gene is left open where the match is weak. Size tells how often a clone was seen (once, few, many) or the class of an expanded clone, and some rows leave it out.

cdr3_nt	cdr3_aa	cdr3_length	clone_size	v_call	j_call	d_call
TGTGCCAGCAGTGAATCAGAGATGTTCGATGGCTACACCTTC	CASSESEMFDGYTF	14	.	TRBV2	TRBJ1-2	.
TGTGCCAGCAGTTTAGAGGCTAGATCCAATGAGCAGTTCTTC	CASSLEARSNEQFF	14	few	TRBV12-3/TRBV12-4	TRBJ2-1	.
TGCGCCAGCAGCCTCCAGAGATCGGTTACCTACGAGCAGTACTTC	CASSLQRSVTYEQYF	15	few	TRBV4-3	TRBJ2-7	.
TGTGCCAGCAGCTCTAGACCTGTGGCAGGGGATACCAAAAACATTCAGTACTTC	CASSSRPVAGDTKNIQYF	18	few	TRBV2	TRBJ2-4	.
TGTGCCAGCAGCACTGGACTTTGGGCGACGCAGTATTTT	CASSTGLWATQYF	13	few	TRBV7-9	TRBJ2-3	.
TGTGCCAGCAGCTTTGGGCAGGGGGTCTATGGCTACACCTTC	CASSFGQGVYGYTF	14	.	TRBV7-6	TRBJ1-2	TRBD1
TGTGCCAGCAGCCAAGATTTGAGGCCCTACAATGAGCAGTTCTTC	CASSQDLRPYNEQFF	15	.	TRBV4-2	TRBJ2-1	.
TGTGCCAGCAGTTTAACAGAGACCCAGTACTTC	CASSLTETQYF	11	.	TRBV12-3/TRBV12-4	TRBJ2-5	.
TGTGCCAGCAGCTTTAATTTCGGACAGGGGAAAAACAATGAGCAGTTCTTC	CASSFNFGQGKNNEQFF	17	few	TRBV7-9	TRBJ2-1	TRBD1
TGTGCCAGCAGTCCTCCGGGACTAGCGGGCACCGGGGAGCTGTTTTTT	CASSPPGLAGTGELFF	16	.	TRBV6-1	TRBJ2-2	TRBD2
TGTGCCAGCAGCGTAGCAGGTCGGCGCTATGAGCAGTTCTTC	CASSVAGRRYEQFF	14	few	TRBV9	TRBJ2-1	.
TGCAGCGTTGTCTGGGGGTATGGCTACACCTTC	CSVVWGYGYTF	11	.	TRBV29-1	TRBJ1-2	.
TGTGCCAGCAGCTTAACAGATTACGAGCAGTACTTC	CASSLTDYEQYF	12	once	TRBV7-8	TRBJ2-7	.
TGTGCCAGCAGCTTGGGACTAGCGAGTCAAGAGACCCAGTACTTC	CASSLGLASQETQYF	15	many	TRBV7-2	TRBJ2-5	TRBD2
TGTGCCAGCAGTTTCAGGCTAACAGGCCCCCAAGAGACCCAGTACTTC	CASSFRLTGPQETQYF	16	.	TRBV28	TRBJ2-5	.
TGTGCCAGCAGCTTAGCCCACACAGATACGCAGTATTTT	CASSLAHTDTQYF	13	few	TRBV7-9	TRBJ2-3	.
TGCAGCATTAATCCGCGATTGAACTATGGCTACACCTTC	CSINPRLNYGYTF	13	.	TRBV29-1	TRBJ1-2	.
TGTGCCACCCGGGCCGGGGAGCTGTTTTTT	CATRAGELFF	10	few	TRBV19	TRBJ2-2	.
TGCGCCAGCACGGGGAACCTGGGCCGATACTACGAGCAGTACTTC	CASTGNLGRYYEQYF	15	.	TRBV5-1	TRBJ2-7	.
TGTGCCAGCAGCTTAGAGGCTTTGGGACTAGCGGGTCTAAGCTCCTACAATGAGCAGTTCTTC	CASSLEALGLAGLSSYNEQFF	21	.	TRBV7-6	TRBJ2-1	TRBD2
TGCGCCAGCAGCTTCACTGGGGGGGGCGTCACAGATACGCAGTATTTT	CASSFTGGGVTDTQYF	16	.	TRBV5-1	TRBJ2-3	.
TGTGCCAGCAGTGACATGGGGAGCAATCAGCCCCAGCATTTT	CASSDMGSNQPQHF	14	few	TRBV2	TRBJ1-5	.
TGTGCCAGCATCAGAGGACAGGCCAATGAGCAGTTCTTC	CASIRGQANEQFF	13	few	TRBV7-9	TRBJ2-1	TRBD1
TGTGCCAGTAGTATTGGTCTAGGGGACACAGATACGCAGTATTTT	CASSIGLGDTDTQYF	15	.	TRBV19	TRBJ2-3	.
TGCAGCGCAACAGGGGGGCTTAATCAGCCCCAGCATTTT	CSATGGLNQPQHF	13	few	TRBV29-1	TRBJ1-5	TRBD1
TGTGCCAGCAGTTCTCCGAAGCGATGGCAAGAGACCCAGTACTTC	CASSSPKRWQETQYF	15	few	TRBV28	TRBJ2-5	.
TGTGCCAGCAGCCCGGGACTAGCAGACGAGCAGTACTTC	CASSPGLADEQYF	13	few	TRBV12-3/TRBV12-4	TRBJ2-7	TRBD2
TGCGCCAGCAGCCCCGGGACGCGTCCGAGTAATGAAAAACTGTTTTTT	CASSPGTRPSNEKLFF	16	.	TRBV4-3	TRBJ1-4	.
TGTGCCAGCAGCATAACAGGGGTCTCCGAGCAGTACTTC	CASSITGVSEQYF	13	.	TRBV9	TRBJ2-7	TRBD1
TGTGCCAGTAGCCGGAGGCTAGCGGGGGTCTACAATGAGCAGTTCTTC	CASSRRLAGVYNEQFF	16	few	TRBV19	TRBJ2-1	TRBD2
TGTGCCAGCAGCCACCGGAGGGGCCTAAAGGGGTTTGGTGGGGACGAGCAGTACTTC	CASSHRRGLKGFGGDEQYF	19	few	TRBV5-6	TRBJ2-7	.
TGCAGCGTTAGGGGTGGGGCCGGGGAGCTGTTTTTT	CSVRGGAGELFF	12	few	TRBV29-1	TRBJ2-2	.
TGCAGCGTTGAGTGGGACAGGGCGAACACTGAAGCTTTCTTT	CSVEWDRANTEAFF	14	few	TRBV29-1	TRBJ1-1	TRBD1
TGCAGCGTTGAAGATCAAGGTGCGGTGGCTGAAGCTTTCTTT	CSVEDQGAVAEAFF	14	many	TRBV29-1	TRBJ1-1	.
TGTGCCAGCAGCCCCCACGGGTTGGGCTACGAGCAGTACTTC	CASSPHGLGYEQYF	14	few	TRBV7-9	TRBJ2-7	.
TGTGCCTGCACCCAAGGGGGGCCTTTAGTCTACGAGCAGTACTTC	CACTQGGPLVYEQYF	15	.	TRBV3-1	TRBJ2-7	.
TGCAGTGCTAGAGGACTAGGTAGCAATGAGCAGTTCTTC	CSARGLGSNEQFF	13	.	TRBV20-1	TRBJ2-1	.
TGTGCCAGCAGTTTTTCCGGATACAATGAGCAGTTCTTC	CASSFSGYNEQFF	13	few	TRBV28	TRBJ2-1	.
TGTGCCAGCAGTGACGGAACTAGCGGCGGTGATACGCAGTATTTT	CASSDGTSGGDTQYF	15	many	TRBV2	TRBJ2-3	TRBD2
TGTGCCAGCTCACCGGCCGGCCGGTGGGATTACCAAGAGACCCAGTACTTC	CASSPAGRWDYQETQYF	17	.	TRBV18	TRBJ2-5	.
TGTGCCAGCAGTTTAGTATCTAGCACAGATACGCAGTATTTT	CASSLVSSTDTQYF	14	few	TRBV7-9	TRBJ2-3	.
TGTGCCACCAGTGACTCCACAGATACGCAGTATTTT	CATSDSTDTQYF	12	few	TRBV24-1	TRBJ2-3	.
TGTGCCAGCAGCGTAATGGTTGGCGGCGGTGAGCAGTTCTTC	CASSVMVGGGEQFF	14	.	TRBV9	TRBJ2-1	.
TGTGCCAGCAGTGGCAGCCCTAGGGGGGTCTCCTACGAGCAGTACTTC	CASSGSPRGVSYEQYF	16	few	TRBV25-1	TRBJ2-7	.
TGTGCCAGCAGTTACACCTTAGCGGGAGGGCTTTACAATGAGCAGTTCTTC	CASSYTLAGGLYNEQFF	17	few	TRBV6-5	TRBJ2-1	TRBD2
TGTGCCAGCAGTTTCGAGACCTCAGGGGGCGGCACAGATACGCAGTATTTT	CASSFETSGGGTDTQYF	17	.	TRBV12-3/TRBV12-4	TRBJ2-3	TRBD1
TGCAGTGCCACAGAGGGAGCATCGGACTACACCTTC	CSATEGASDYTF	12	.	TRBV20-1	TRBJ1-2	.
TGTGCCAGCAGCCGACGCATTGCGTACGAGCAGTACTTC	CASSRRIAYEQYF	13	.	TRBV21-1	TRBJ2-7	.
TGTGCCAGCAGTGTTTGGGGGACTGAAGCTTTCTTT	CASSVWGTEAFF	12	.	TRBV6-1	TRBJ1-1	.
TGTGCCAGCAGCCTCGACAGGAACTATGGCTACACCTTC	CASSLDRNYGYTF	13	many	TRBV6-1	TRBJ1-2	.
TGTGCCAGCAGTTTCCCTGAGGGTACGGACCTGAACACTGAAGCTTTCTTT	CASSFPEGTDLNTEAFF	17	few	TRBV28	TRBJ1-1	.
TGTGCCAGCAGCTTCTCTCTACAGGCAACTCAAGAGACCCAGTACTTC	CASSFSLQATQETQYF	16	.	TRBV5-6	TRBJ2-5	.
TGTGCCAGCAGCGCAGCCGGACTAGCGGGAGTACAGTATTTT	CASSAAGLAGVQYF	14	few	TRBV9	TRBJ2-3	TRBD2
TGTGCCAGCAGTTCAGGGACTAGCGGGAGGAGCGAGCAGTACTTC	CASSSGTSGRSEQYF	15	few	TRBV27	TRBJ2-7	TRBD2
TGTGCCATCGGACTAGCGGAGTCCTACAATGAGCAGTTCTTC	CAIGLAESYNEQFF	14	.	TRBV10-3	TRBJ2-1	TRBD2